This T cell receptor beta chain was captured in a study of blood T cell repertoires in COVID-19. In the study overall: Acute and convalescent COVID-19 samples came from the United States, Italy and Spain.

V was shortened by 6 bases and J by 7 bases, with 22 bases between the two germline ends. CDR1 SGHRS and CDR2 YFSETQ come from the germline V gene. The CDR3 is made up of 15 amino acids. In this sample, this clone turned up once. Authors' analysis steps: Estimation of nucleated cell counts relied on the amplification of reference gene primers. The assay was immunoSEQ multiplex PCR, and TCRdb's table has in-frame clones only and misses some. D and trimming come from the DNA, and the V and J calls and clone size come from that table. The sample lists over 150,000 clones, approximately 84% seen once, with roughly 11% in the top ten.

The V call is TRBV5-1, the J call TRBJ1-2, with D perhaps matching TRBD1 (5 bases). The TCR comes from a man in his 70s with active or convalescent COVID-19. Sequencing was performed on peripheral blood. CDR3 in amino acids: CASILDVGRGGGYTF. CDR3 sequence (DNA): TGCGCCAGCATCCTCGACGTGGGTAGGGGAGGTGGCTACACCTTC.